Sequencing of this T cell receptor beta chain was carried out in a study of blood T cell repertoires in COVID-19. How the authors handled the data: Amplified reference gene primers provided the basis for estimating nucleated cell counts. Generated by immunoSEQ multiplex PCR, the TCRdb table keeps only in-frame clones and is missing some. Clone size and V and J calls were adopted from that table, with D and trimming inferred from the DNA. Among about 40,000 clones listed, approximately 78% were seen once. Germline V gene lookup returns CDR1 MGHDK and CDR2 SYGVNS. The CDR3 totals 11 residues. Trimming left V 3 bases short and J 4 bases short, with 4 bases between.

What was sequenced was peripheral blood. The clonotype originates from a human donor in a cohort sampled during active or convalescent COVID-19. The donor label of this sample is uncertain. This sequence joins TRBV25-1 and TRBJ2-7; D is uncertain. CDR3 in DNA: TGTGCCAGCAGTGACTCTTACGAGCAGTACTTC. It is translated as CASSDSYEQYF.